This record concerns one T cell receptor beta chain sequence. The junction departs from germline at one end; a sequencing error may be responsible. TCRdb fed the PCR reads into MiXCR, producing one record per CDR3 protein. The table has fewer than 90,000 distinct CDR3 sequences, about 53% seen once. The source of the sample is a study of CDR3 diversity in severe acne. Germline CDR1 and CDR2: SGDLS and YYNGEE. CDR3 length equals 12 residues. The rearrangement links TRBV9 to TRBJ2-2, with 7 bases aligning to TRBD2. The sequence derives from a male donor with severe acne vulgaris. The sequenced material came from blood. This chain's CDR3 is CASSGNGGGLFF. The DNA for the CDR3 is TGTGCCAGCAGCGGAAATGGCGGGGGGCTGTTTTTT.